This passage covers 5 T cell receptor beta chains from one sample sequenced in a study of memory CD4+ T cells and cytomegalovirus serostatus. Single viable CD3+CD4+CD8-CD45RO+ cells were sorted as the memory CD4+ T cells. Data came from immunoSEQ multiplex PCR; TCRdb stores just in-frame clones and leaves some out. The sample holds over 65,000 clones, 76% seen once. Specimen: memory CD4+ T cells from blood. These receptors all come from an adult in good health and CMV-seropositive.

V and J are TRBV5-1 and TRBJ2-5, with 15 bases fitting TRBD2. The V segment lost 4 bases and the J segment 5 bases; nucleotides outside the gene matches: 3. Germline V lookup: CDR1 SGHRS, CDR2 YFSETQ. The CDR3 has 15 residues. CDR3 nucleotide sequence: TGCGCCAGCAGCCTGGGACTAGCGGGGGGCGAGACCCAGTACTTC. Amino acids: CASSLGLAGGETQYF. The full variable domain, in which reference TRBV5-1 and TRBJ2-5 provide the parts outside the CDR3, is KAGVTQTPRYLIKTRGQQVTLSCSPISGHRSVSWYQQTPGQGLQFLFEYFSETQRNKGNFPGRFSGRQFSNSRSEMNVSTLELGDSALYLCASSLGLAGGETQYFGPGTRLLVL.

This chain joins TRBV11-2 and TRBJ2-5; D possibly corresponds to TRBD1 (5 bases). The CDR3 consists of 13 residues. Germline lookup yields CDR1 SGHAT and CDR2 FQNNGV. The germline V and J ends were trimmed by 1 base and 5 bases, with 8 bases remaining between them. CDR3 in amino acids: CASSLAQVETQYF. CDR3 coding DNA: TGTGCCAGCAGCTTAGCACAGGTGGAGACCCAGTACTTC.

V is TRBV19 and J is TRBJ2-2, with TRBD1 identical over 8 bases. Germline CDR1 and CDR2: LNHDA and SQIVND (reference sequence). The CDR3 runs 15 residues. V was clipped by 8 bases and J by 0 bases; unmatched bases: 5. CDR3 residues: CASFPRGPNTGELFF. For the CDR3, the DNA is TGTGCCAGTTTCCCCAGGGGGCCGAACACCGGGGAGCTGTTTTTT.

The chain has TRBV11-2 and TRBJ1-6, with D unresolved. With 4 bases removed from V and 6 bases from J, the gap between germline ends came to 1 base. Germline CDR1 and CDR2: SGHAT and FQNNGV. The CDR3 extends over 11 amino acids. Here the CDR3 DNA reads TGTGCCAGCAGCTCTAATTCACCCCTCCACTTT. This sequence encodes CASSSNSPLHF.

The chain is built from TRBV7-2 and TRBJ1-5; D gene uncertain. The CDR3 is 15 amino acids. The ends were cut back, 2 bases at V and 6 bases at J, with 14 bases in the middle. CDR1 and CDR2 from the germline V gene are SGHTA and FQGNSA. The CDR3 nucleotides are TGTGCCAGCAGCTTACTCCCGGAGGGAAGTCAGCCCCAGCATTTT. It is translated as CASSLLPEGSQPQHF.